This T cell receptor (beta chain) appears in the sequencing data of a study of PD-1 blockade in mismatch repair-deficient tumors. Study-wide context: Enrolled about 2013-2016, patients had progressing, pretreated mismatch repair-deficient cancers of about twelve types.

TCRdb's table, derived via immunoSEQ multiplex PCR, lists solely in-frame clones and lacks some. The table records tens of thousands of clones, over 75% of them present only once. Germline loops: CDR1 SGHVS, CDR2 FNYEAQ. This CDR3 region has 16 residues. V lost 3 bases, J lost 3 bases, and 14 bases lay in between. Note on this clone: This CDR3 is also generated by other DNA sequences in the sample.

The starting material was peripheral blood, obtained 12 weeks after starting pembrolizumab. This TCR was recovered from an adult with mismatch repair-deficient cancer. The chain is built from TRBV7-6 and TRBJ2-2, with D tentatively TRBD1 (6 bases). CDR3 sequence (DNA): TGTGCCAGCAGCTTGGCCGGGACACTAGACACCGGGGAGCTGTTTTTT. Translated: CASSLAGTLDTGELFF.